This TCR beta chain was identified during a study of blood T cell repertoires in COVID-19. Study context: Samples taken during acute and convalescent COVID-19 were collected in the United States, Italy and Spain.

Per the germline V gene, CDR1 is MDHEN and CDR2 is SYDVKM. The CDR3 is 14 amino acids. The V segment lost 6 bases and the J segment 5 bases; nucleotides outside the gene matches: 6. Authors' processing steps: Amplification of reference gene primers provided the estimated nucleated cell counts. Libraries were prepared by immunoSEQ multiplex PCR; TCRdb keeps only in-frame clonotypes and omits some of them. Clonal size and the V and J genes are those of that table, whereas D and trimming came from the DNA. The table lists about 200,000 clones, roughly 86% of them singletons. On this clone: In the same sample, other DNA sequences code for this CDR3.

Clinical history as reported by participants underpinned cohort assignment. This chain links TRBV28 with TRBJ1-5, with 8 bases fitting TRBD1. The clonotype originates from a man aged 35 to 55 with acute COVID-19. Sequenced sample: PBMCs or T cells enriched from blood (not recorded which). Here the CDR3 reads CASSPGTGDQPQHF. As DNA, the CDR3 is TGTGCCAGCAGCCCAGGGACAGGTGATCAGCCCCAGCATTTT.